The 17 T cell receptor beta chains in this list originate from one sample, sequenced in a study of blood T cell repertoires in COVID-19. Assay used: immunoSEQ multiplex PCR; TCRdb lists only in-frame clones, some missing. The sample yields about 59,000 clones, 70% to 85% seen once. The sample comprised peripheral blood. These receptors all stem from an older man with acute or convalescent COVID-19.

This clone showed up just a few times. J is TRBJ1-2 and V is TRBV5-1, with a weak D call TRBD1 (5 bases). The V and J ends lost 0 bases and 5 bases respectively, with 8 bases between them. This CDR3 contains 13 residues. Germline CDR1 is SGHRS and CDR2 is YFSETQ. This CDR3 is CASSLGQSYGYTF. The CDR3 DNA reads TGCGCCAGCAGCTTGGGACAGAGTTATGGCTACACCTTC.

This clone was found a few times. The chain joins TRBV5-4 to TRBJ1-1; D uncertain. Trimming took off 3 bases at V and 1 base at J, with 7 bases between the two ends. The germline gives CDR1 SGHNT, CDR2 YYREEE (reference sequence). The CDR3 is 13 residues long. This CDR3 reads CASSYARNTEAFF. CDR3 nucleotides: TGTGCCAGCAGCTACGCGCGGAACACTGAAGCTTTCTTT.

The chain has TRBV5-1 and TRBJ1-1; tentative D call: TRBD1 (5 bases). Trimming shortened V by 6 bases and J by 1 base, and 16 bases separated the two germline ends. This CDR3 contains 15 residues. CDR1 and CDR2 from the germline V gene are SGHRS and YFSETQ. The CDR3 protein is CASKEIQAPNTEAFF. In DNA, the CDR3 is TGCGCCAGCAAAGAGATACAGGCGCCGAACACTGAAGCTTTCTTT. The full variable domain, rest sourced from reference TRBV5-1 and TRBJ1-1, is KAGVTQTPRYLIKTRGQQVTLSCSPISGHRSVSWYQQTPGQGLQFLFEYFSETQRNKGNFPGRFSGRQFSNSRSEMNVSTLELGDSALYLCASKEIQAPNTEAFFGQGTRLTVV.

The chain links TRBV7-8 to TRBJ1-3, with a possible D match to TRBD1 (6 bases). This CDR3 has 17 amino acids. Germline CDR1 and CDR2: SGHVS and FQNEAQ. The germline V and J ends were trimmed by 1 base and 4 bases, with 17 bases remaining between them. CDR3 coding DNA: TGTGCCAGCAGCTTAGTGCGGCAGGGGCTGGCAGGAAACACCATATATTTT. Encoded protein: CASSLVRQGLAGNTIYF.

The J gene is TRBJ2-5, the V gene TRBV11-2; 8 bases agree with TRBD1. This CDR3 contains 16 residues. Unmatched junction bases numbered 9, after V lost 1 base and J lost 5 bases. Germline V gives CDR1 SGHAT, CDR2 FQNNGV. CDR3 protein: CASSLVSQGALETQYF. DNA of the CDR3: TGTGCCAGCAGCTTAGTCTCGCAGGGGGCGTTGGAGACCCAGTACTTC.

The chain is built from TRBV4-2 and TRBJ1-1; no clear D gene. This CDR3 comprises 14 residues. Deletions cut 1 base from V and 0 bases from J, with 6 bases between. The germline V gene has CDR1 LGHNA and CDR2 YNFKEQ. The CDR3: CASSQGLMNTEAFF. CDR3 DNA sequence: TGTGCCAGCAGCCAAGGGCTTATGAACACTGAAGCTTTCTTT.

This clone has only one observation. The chain combines TRBV11-3 with TRBJ1-1; D perhaps matches TRBD1 (5 bases). The CDR3 contains 14 residues. Trimming removed 5 bases from V and 5 bases from J, with 15 bases in between. Germline V gene sequence: CDR1 SGHNT, CDR2 YENEEA. The CDR3 protein is CASSHTERGTEAFF. For the CDR3, the DNA is TGTGCCAGCAGCCACACAGAACGGGGGACTGAAGCTTTCTTT.

A word on this clone: A read error is possible here, since a much larger clone lies one base away. The chain employs TRBV7-2 and TRBJ2-1; TRBD2 agrees at 8 bases. This CDR3 has 16 amino acids. J lost 0 bases, V lost 3 bases, and 4 bases had no gene match. The germline V gene encodes CDR1 SGHTA and CDR2 FQGNSA. The CDR3 loop is CASSLTSESSYNEQFF. The CDR3 nucleotides read TGTGCCAGCAGCTTGACTAGCGAGAGCTCCTACAATGAGCAGTTCTTC.

This sequence joins TRBV27 and TRBJ2-5; weak D call: TRBD1 (6 bases). The germline CDR1 and CDR2 sequences are MNHEY and SMNVEV (reference sequence). The CDR3 length is 15 residues. V shed 1 base and J shed 2 bases, with 11 bases lying between them. The CDR3 is CASSLLGGGQETQYF. The CDR3 nucleotides read TGTGCCAGCAGTTTATTAGGGGGTGGACAAGAGACCCAGTACTTC.

This chain connects TRBV7-9 to TRBJ2-6; 9 bases are shared with TRBD1. The CDR3 extends over 19 amino acids. V was clipped by 5 bases and J by 0 bases; unmatched bases: 11. The germline CDR1 and CDR2 sequences are SEHNR and FQNEAQ (reference sequence). The DNA for the CDR3 is TGTGCCAGCAGCGCATGGGGACAGGGAACCTCCTCTGGGGCCAACGTCCTGACTTTC. Translating it yields CASSAWGQGTSSGANVLTF.

This chain links TRBV5-1 with TRBJ1-1, with TRBD1 matching 7 bases. The length of the CDR3 is 19 residues. CDR1 is SGHRS and CDR2 is YFSETQ in the germline V gene. After removal of 5 bases from V and 0 bases from J, the junction contained 19 bases not matched to a gene. CDR3 nucleotide sequence: TGCGCCAGCAGGGGCCCGGACTATGTCCCGGGACAGTTGAACACTGAAGCTTTCTTT. This translates into CASRGPDYVPGQLNTEAFF.

The chain recombines TRBV18 with TRBJ2-7; 8 bases align to TRBD1. CDR1 and CDR2 from the germline V gene are KGHSH and LQKENI. The CDR3 runs 16 residues. V trimming: 3 bases; J trimming: 7 bases; junction bases outside the gene matches: 14. Here the CDR3 reads CASSPDMLAGGGEQYF. The CDR3 DNA follows: TGTGCCAGCTCACCTGATATGTTGGCAGGGGGCGGGGAGCAGTACTTC.

This clone occurred a few times. The chain couples TRBV5-5 to TRBJ1-2; D is unresolved. Deletions cut 1 base from V and 3 bases from J, with 10 bases between. Germline lookup yields CDR1 SGHKS and CDR2 YYEKEE (reference sequence). CDR3 length: 14 residues. The CDR3 DNA follows: TGTGCCAGCAGCTTGCTATCGGGTGACTATGGCTACACCTTC. Its translation is CASSLLSGDYGYTF.

V and J are TRBV7-2 and TRBJ1-5, with TRBD1 identical over 8 bases. Germline lookup yields CDR1 SGHTA and CDR2 FQGNSA. V shed 5 bases and J 1 base; nucleotides not matched to a gene: 4. This CDR3 comprises 15 residues. CDR3 residues: CASSTQGESNQPQHF. Written as DNA, the CDR3 is TGTGCCAGCAGCACACAGGGGGAGAGCAATCAGCCCCAGCATTTT. The full variable domain, rest sourced from reference TRBV7-2 and TRBJ1-5, is GAGVSQSPSNKVTEKGKDVELRCDPISGHTALYWYRQSLGQGLEFLIYFQGNSAPDKSGLPSDRFSAERTGGSVSTLTIQRTQQEDSAVYLCASSTQGESNQPQHFGDGTRLSIL.

V usage is TRBV11-2 and J usage is TRBJ2-5; 10 nucleotides align to TRBD1. CDR1 is SGHAT, CDR2 FQNNGV, per germline. The CDR3 length is 15 residues. V lost 4 bases to trimming and J lost 5 bases; unmatched junction nucleotides: 7. Here the CDR3 DNA reads TGTGCCAGCAGCTCGCCGGACAGGGGGTTCGAGACCCAGTACTTC. It encodes CASSSPDRGFETQYF.

The rearrangement links TRBV28 to TRBJ1-1; D is perhaps TRBD1 (6 bases). The germline V gene encodes CDR1 MDHEN and CDR2 SYDVKM. CDR3 length: 15 residues. V was clipped by 5 bases and J by 4 bases, with 17 bases between them. The CDR3 region has the DNA TGTGCCAGCAGTCCCGCCCGCAGGGGTGGCACTGAAGCTTTCTTT. Amino acids: CASSPARRGGTEAFF.

The chain links TRBV20-1 to TRBJ1-5, with D perhaps matching TRBD1 (6 bases). The CDR3 runs to 16 residues. Trimming stripped 3 bases from V and 5 bases from J, with 20 bases between. Per germline, CDR1 DFQATT and CDR2 SNEGSKA (reference sequence). CDR3 sequence: CSASPGGRPEDQPQHF. CDR3 in DNA: TGCAGTGCTAGTCCCGGGGGGCGGCCAGAGGATCAGCCCCAGCATTTT.